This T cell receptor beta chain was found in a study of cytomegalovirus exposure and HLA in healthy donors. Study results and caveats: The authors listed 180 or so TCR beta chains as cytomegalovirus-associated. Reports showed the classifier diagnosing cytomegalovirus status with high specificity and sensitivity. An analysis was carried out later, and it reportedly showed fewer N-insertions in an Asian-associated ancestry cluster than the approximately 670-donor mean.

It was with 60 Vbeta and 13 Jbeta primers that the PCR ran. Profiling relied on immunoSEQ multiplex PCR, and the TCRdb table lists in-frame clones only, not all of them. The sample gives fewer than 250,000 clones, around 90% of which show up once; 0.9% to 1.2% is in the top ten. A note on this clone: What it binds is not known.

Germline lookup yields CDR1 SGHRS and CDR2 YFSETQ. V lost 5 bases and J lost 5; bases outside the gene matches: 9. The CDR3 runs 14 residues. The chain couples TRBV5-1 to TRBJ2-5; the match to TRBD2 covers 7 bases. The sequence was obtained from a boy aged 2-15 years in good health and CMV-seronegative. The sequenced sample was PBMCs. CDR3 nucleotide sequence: TGCGCCAGCAGAGATAGACTAGCCCGCGAGACCCAGTACTTC. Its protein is CASRDRLARETQYF.